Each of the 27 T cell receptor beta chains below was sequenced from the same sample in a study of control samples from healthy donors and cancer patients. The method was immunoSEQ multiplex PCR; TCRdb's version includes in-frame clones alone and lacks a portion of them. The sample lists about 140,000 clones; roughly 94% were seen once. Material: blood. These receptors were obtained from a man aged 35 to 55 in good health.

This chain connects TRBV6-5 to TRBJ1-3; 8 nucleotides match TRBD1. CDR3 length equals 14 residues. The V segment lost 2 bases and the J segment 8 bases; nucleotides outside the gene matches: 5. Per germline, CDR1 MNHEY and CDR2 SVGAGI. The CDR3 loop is CASSYDRGGDTIYF. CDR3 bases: TGTGCCAGCAGTTACGACAGGGGAGGAGACACCATATATTTT.

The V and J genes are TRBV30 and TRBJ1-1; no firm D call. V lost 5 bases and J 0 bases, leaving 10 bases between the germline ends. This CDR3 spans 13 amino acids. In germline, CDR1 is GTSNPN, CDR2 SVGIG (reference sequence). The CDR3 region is CAWGWTVNTEAFF. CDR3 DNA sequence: TGTGCCTGGGGATGGACGGTGAACACTGAAGCTTTCTTT.

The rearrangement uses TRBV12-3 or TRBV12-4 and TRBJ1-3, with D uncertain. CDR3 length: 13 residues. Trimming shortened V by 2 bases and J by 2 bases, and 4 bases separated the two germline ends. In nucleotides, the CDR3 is TGTGCCAGCAGTTTATCCGCTGGAAACACCATATATTTT. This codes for CASSLSAGNTIYF.

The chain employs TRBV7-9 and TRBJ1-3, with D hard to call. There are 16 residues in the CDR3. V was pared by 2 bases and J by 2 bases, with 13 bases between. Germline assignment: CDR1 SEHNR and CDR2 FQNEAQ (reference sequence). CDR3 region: CASSLWADWAGNTIYF. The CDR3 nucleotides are TGTGCCAGCAGCTTATGGGCTGATTGGGCTGGAAACACCATATATTTT.

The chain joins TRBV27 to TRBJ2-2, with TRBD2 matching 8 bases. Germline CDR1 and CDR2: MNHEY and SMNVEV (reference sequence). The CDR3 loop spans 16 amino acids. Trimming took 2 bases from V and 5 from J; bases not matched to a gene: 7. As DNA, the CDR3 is TGTGCCAGCAGTTTAAGGCCCGGGGGGGATACCGGGGAGCTGTTTTTT. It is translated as CASSLRPGGDTGELFF.

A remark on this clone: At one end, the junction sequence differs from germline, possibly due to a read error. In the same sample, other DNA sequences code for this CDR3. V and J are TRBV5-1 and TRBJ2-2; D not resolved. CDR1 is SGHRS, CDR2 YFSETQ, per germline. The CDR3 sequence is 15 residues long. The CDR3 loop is CASSLVHLNTGELFF. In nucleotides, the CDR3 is TGCGCCAGTAGCTTGGTTCACTTGAACACCGGGGAGCTGTTTTTT.

CDR3 amino acids: CASSRRGSSYNEQFF. The CDR3 nucleotides are TGTGCCAGCAGTCGCCGGGGTAGCTCCTACAATGAGCAGTTCTTC. The chain links TRBV9 to TRBJ2-1; D possibly corresponds to TRBD2 (5 bases). Deletions cut 5 bases from V and 0 bases from J, with 12 bases between. Germline CDR1 is SGDLS and CDR2 is YYNGEE. The CDR3 has 15 residues.

In nucleotides, the CDR3 is TGCGCCAGCAAGAACGTAGCGGGAGGGCCTGGTGAGCAGTTCTTC. This translates into CASKNVAGGPGEQFF. The chain carries TRBV5-1 and TRBJ2-1, with TRBD2 matching over 11 bases. Germline V gene data show CDR1 as SGHRS and CDR2 as YFSETQ. The length of the CDR3 is 15 residues. V was pared by 6 bases and J by 9 bases, with 11 bases of the junction left unmatched.

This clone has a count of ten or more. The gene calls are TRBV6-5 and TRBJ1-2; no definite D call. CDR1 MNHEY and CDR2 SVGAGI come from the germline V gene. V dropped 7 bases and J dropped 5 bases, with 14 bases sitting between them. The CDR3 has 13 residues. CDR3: CASMRTEPYGYTF. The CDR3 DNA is TGTGCCAGCATGAGGACGGAGCCGTATGGCTACACCTTC.

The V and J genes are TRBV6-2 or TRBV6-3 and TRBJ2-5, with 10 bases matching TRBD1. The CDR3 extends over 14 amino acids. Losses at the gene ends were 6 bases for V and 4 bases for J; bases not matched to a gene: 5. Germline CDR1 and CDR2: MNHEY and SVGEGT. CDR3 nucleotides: TGTGCCAGCAGCTCCGGGACAGGGGTAGAGACCCAGTACTTC. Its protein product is CASSSGTGVETQYF.

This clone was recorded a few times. The DNA for the CDR3 is TGTGCCAGCAGCTTAAGGACAGGGGAGGGTCAGCCCCAGCATTTT. This gives the protein CASSLRTGEGQPQHF. The V call is TRBV7-2, the J call TRBJ1-5; 9 bases line up with TRBD1. CDR1 is SGHTA and CDR2 is FQGNSA in the germline V gene. Losses at the gene ends were 2 bases for V and 6 bases for J; bases not matched to a gene: 5. This CDR3 comprises 15 residues.

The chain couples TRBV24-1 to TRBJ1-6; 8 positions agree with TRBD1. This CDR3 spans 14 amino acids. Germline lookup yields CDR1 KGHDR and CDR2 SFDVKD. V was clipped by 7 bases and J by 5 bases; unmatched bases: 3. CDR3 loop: CATRGTGNNSPLHF. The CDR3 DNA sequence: TGTGCCACCAGGGGGACAGGCAATAATTCACCCCTCCACTTT.

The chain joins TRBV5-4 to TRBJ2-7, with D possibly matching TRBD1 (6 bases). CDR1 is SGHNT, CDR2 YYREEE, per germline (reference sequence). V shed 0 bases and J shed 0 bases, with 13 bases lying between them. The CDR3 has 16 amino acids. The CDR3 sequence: CASSLATGPVSYEQYF. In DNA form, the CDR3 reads TGTGCCAGCAGCTTGGCTACAGGGCCCGTCTCCTACGAGCAGTACTTC.

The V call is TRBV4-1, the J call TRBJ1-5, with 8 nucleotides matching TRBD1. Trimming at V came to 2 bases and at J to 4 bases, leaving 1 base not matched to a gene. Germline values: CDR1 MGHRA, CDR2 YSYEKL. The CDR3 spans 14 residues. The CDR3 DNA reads TGCGCCAGCAGCCAAAGACAGGGGAATCAGCCCCAGCATTTT. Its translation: CASSQRQGNQPQHF.

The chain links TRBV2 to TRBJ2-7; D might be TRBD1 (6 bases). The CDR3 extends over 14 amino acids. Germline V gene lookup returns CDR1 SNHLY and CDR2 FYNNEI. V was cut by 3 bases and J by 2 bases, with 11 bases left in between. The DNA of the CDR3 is TGTGCCAGCAGTGAGAACAGGGTCCCCTACGAGCAGTACTTC. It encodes CASSENRVPYEQYF.

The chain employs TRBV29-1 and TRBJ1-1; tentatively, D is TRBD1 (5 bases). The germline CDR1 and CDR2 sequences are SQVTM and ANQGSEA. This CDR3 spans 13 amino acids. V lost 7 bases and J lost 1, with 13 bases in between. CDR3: CSGGTGRNTEAFF. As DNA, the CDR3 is TGCAGCGGGGGCACTGGACGGAACACTGAAGCTTTCTTT. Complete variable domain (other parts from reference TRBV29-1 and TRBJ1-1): SAVISQKPSRDICQRGTSLTIQCQVDSQVTMMFWYRQQPGQSLTLIATANQGSEATYESGFVIDKFPISRPNLTFSTLTVSNMSPEDSSIYLCSGGTGRNTEAFFGQGTRLTVV.

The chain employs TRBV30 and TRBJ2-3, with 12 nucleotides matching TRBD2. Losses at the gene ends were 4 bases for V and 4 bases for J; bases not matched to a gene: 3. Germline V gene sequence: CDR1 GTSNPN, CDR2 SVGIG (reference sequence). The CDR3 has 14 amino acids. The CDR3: CAWTSGRAADTQYF. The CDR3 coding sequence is TGTGCCTGGACTAGCGGGAGGGCCGCAGATACGCAGTATTTT. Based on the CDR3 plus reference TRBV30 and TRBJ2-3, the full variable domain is SQTIHQWPATLVQPVGSPLSLECTVEGTSNPNLYWYRQAAGRGLQLLFYSVGIGQISSEVPQNLSASRPQDRQFILSSKKLLLSDSGFYLCAWTSGRAADTQYFGPGTRLTVL.

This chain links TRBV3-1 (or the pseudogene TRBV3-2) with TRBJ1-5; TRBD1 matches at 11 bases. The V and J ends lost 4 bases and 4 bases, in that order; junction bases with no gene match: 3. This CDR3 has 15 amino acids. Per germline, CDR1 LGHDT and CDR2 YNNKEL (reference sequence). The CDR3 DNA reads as TGTGCCAGCAGCCTCGGGACAGGGGGTAATCAGCCCCAGCATTTT. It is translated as CASSLGTGGNQPQHF.

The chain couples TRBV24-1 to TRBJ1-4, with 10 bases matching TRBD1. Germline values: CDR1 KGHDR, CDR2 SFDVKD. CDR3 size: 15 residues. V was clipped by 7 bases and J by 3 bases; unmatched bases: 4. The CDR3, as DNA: TGTGCCACCAGCTACGGGACAGGGGCTAATGAAAAACTGTTTTTT. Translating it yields CATSYGTGANEKLFF.

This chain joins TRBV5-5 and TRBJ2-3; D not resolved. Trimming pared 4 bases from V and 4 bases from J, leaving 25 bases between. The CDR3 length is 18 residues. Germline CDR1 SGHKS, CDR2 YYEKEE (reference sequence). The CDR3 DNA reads TGTGCCAGCAGCCACGTGAAGGGTGGGCCTGTTATGGCAGATACGCAGTATTTT. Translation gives CASSHVKGGPVMADTQYF.

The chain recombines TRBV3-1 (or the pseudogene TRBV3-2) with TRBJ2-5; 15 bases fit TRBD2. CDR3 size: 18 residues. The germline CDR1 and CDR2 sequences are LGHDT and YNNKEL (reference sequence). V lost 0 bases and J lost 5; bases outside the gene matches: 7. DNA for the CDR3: TGTGCCAGCAGCCAAGATTTGGGACTAGCGGGGGGAATGGAGACCCAGTACTTC. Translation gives CASSQDLGLAGGMETQYF.

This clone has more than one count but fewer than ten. The CDR3 DNA reads TGTGCCAGCAGACCCGATCCGGGACGGGGGAGAGAAAAACTGTTTTTT. Protein sequence: CASRPDPGRGREKLFF. The gene calls are TRBV27 and TRBJ1-4; possible D gene TRBD1, 5 bases. CDR1 MNHEY and CDR2 SMNVEV come from the germline V gene (reference sequence). There are 16 residues in the CDR3. The V gene lost 6 bases and the J gene lost 8 bases, with 22 bases spanning the gap.

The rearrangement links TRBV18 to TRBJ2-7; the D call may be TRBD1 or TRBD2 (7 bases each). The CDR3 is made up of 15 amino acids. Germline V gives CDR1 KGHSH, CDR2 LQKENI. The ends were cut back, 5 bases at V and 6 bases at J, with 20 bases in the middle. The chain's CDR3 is CASSSRQGGGSEQYF. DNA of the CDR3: TGTGCCAGCTCATCACGACAGGGAGGGGGCTCCGAGCAGTACTTC.

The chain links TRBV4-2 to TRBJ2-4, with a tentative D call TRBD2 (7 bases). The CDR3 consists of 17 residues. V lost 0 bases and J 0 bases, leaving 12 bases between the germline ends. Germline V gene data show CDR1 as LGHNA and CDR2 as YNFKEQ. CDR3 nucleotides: TGTGCCAGCAGCCAAGAAGGCGGGGGCCTAGCCAAAAACATTCAGTACTTC. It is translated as CASSQEGGGLAKNIQYF.

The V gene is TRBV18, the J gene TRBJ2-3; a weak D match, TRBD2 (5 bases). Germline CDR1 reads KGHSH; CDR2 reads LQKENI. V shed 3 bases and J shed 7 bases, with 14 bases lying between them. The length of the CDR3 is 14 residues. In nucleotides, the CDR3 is TGTGCCAGCTCACCTTGGGAGTCCGAATATACGCAGTATTTT. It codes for CASSPWESEYTQYF.

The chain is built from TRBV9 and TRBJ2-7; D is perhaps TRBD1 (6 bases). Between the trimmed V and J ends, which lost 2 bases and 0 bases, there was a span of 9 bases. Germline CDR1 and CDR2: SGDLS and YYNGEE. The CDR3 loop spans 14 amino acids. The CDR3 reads CASSVQGNSYEQYF. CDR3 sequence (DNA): TGTGCCAGCAGCGTGCAGGGGAACTCCTACGAGCAGTACTTC.

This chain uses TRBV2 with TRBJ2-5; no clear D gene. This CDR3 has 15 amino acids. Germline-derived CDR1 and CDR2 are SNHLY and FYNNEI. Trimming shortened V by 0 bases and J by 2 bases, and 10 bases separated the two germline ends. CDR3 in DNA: TGTGCCAGCAGTGAAGCGCAAACCGAACAAGAGACCCAGTACTTC. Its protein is CASSEAQTEQETQYF.